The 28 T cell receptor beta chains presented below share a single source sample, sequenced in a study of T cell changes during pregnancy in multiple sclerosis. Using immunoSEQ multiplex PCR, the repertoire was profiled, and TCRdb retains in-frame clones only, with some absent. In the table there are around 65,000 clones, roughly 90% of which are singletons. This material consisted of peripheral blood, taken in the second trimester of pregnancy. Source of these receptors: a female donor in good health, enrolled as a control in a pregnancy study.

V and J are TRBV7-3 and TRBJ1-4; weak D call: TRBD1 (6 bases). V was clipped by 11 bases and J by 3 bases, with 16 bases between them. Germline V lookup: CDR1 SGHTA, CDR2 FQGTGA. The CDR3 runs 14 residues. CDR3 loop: CAGGGGEANEKLFF. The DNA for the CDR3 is TGTGCCGGCGGGGGGGGCGAGGCTAATGAAAAACTGTTTTTT.

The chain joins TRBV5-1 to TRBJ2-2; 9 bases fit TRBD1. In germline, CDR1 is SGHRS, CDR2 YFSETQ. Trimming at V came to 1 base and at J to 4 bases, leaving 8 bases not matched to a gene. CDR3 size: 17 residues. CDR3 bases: TGCGCCAGCAGCTTGTTAGGGACAGGGAAGGTCACCGGGGAGCTGTTTTTT. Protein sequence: CASSLLGTGKVTGELFF.

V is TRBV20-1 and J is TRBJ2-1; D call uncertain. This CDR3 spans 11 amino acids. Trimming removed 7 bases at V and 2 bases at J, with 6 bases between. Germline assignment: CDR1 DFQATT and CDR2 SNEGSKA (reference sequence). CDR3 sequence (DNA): TGCAGTGTCGAGACCTACAATGAGCAGTTCTTC. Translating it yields CSVETYNEQFF.

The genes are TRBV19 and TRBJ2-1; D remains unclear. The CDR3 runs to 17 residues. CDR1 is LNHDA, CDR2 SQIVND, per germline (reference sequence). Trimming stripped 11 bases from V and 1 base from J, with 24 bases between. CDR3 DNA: TGTGCCCGCGGAAGAGCACTCGTCAGCGAATCCTACAATGAGCAGTTCTTC. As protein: CARGRALVSESYNEQFF. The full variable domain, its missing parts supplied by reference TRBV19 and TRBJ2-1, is DGGITQSPKYLFRKEGQNVTLSCEQNLNHDAMYWYRQDPGQGLRLIYYSQIVNDFQKGDIAEGYSVSREKKESFPLTVTSAQKNPTAFYLCARGRALVSESYNEQFFGPGTRLTVL.

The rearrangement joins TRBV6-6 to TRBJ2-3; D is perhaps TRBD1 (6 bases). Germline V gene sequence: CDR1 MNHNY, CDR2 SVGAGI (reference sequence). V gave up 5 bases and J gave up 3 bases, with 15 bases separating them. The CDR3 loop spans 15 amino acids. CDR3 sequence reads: CASSHLNRVTDTQYF. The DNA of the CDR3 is TGTGCCAGCAGTCACCTGAACAGGGTTACAGATACGCAGTATTTT.

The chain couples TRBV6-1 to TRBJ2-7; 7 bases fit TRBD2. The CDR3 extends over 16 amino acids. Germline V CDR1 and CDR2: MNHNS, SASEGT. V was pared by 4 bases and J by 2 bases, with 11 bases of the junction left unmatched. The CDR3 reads CASSGGGGDSTYEQYF. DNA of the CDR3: TGTGCCAGCAGTGGGGGGGGAGGGGACTCCACCTACGAGCAGTACTTC.

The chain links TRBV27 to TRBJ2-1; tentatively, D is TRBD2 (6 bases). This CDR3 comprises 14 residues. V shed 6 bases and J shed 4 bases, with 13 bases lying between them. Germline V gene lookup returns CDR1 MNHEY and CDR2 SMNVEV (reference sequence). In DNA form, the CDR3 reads TGTGCCAGCAGCTATAGCGGCACATACAATGAGCAGTTCTTC. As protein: CASSYSGTYNEQFF.

The CDR3 coding sequence is TGCGCCAGCAGCTTAAGGTCTAGCGGGACGAACACCGGGGAGCTGTTTTTT. It specifies CASSLRSSGTNTGELFF. The gene calls are TRBV5-1 and TRBJ2-2; 9 positions match TRBD2. Germline CDR1 SGHRS, CDR2 YFSETQ. Trimming removed 2 bases from V and 0 bases from J; junction bases left unmatched: 5. This CDR3 spans 17 amino acids.

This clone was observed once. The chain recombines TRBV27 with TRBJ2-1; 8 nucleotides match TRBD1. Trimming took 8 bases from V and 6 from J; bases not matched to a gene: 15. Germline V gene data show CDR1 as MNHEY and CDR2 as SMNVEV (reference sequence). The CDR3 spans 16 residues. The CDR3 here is CASGVLVAGGINEQFF. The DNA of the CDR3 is TGTGCCAGCGGAGTACTAGTCGCAGGGGGCATCAATGAGCAGTTCTTC.

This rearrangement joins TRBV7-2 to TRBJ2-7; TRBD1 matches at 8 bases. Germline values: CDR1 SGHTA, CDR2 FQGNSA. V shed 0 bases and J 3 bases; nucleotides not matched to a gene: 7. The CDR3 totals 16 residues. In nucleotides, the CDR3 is TGTGCCAGCAGCTTAGCGGGTCCAGGGGGCTACTACGAGCAGTACTTC. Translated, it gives CASSLAGPGGYYEQYF.

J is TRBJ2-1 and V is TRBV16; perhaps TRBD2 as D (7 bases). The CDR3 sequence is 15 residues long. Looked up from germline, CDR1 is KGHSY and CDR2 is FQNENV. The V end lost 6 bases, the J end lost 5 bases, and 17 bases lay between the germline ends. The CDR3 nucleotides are TGTGCCAGCAGTGCACCCCAGCGGGACAACAATGAGCAGTTCTTC. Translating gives CASSAPQRDNNEQFF.

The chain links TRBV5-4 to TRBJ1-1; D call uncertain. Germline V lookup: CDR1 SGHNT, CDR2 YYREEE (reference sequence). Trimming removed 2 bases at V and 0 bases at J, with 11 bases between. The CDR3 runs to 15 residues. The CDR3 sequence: CASSFLGSMNTEAFF. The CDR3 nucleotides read TGTGCCAGCAGCTTCTTGGGCAGCATGAACACTGAAGCTTTCTTT.

Here the CDR3 DNA reads TGTGCCAGCGGAATGAGGGGGCGCGCTTTGGGTGAAGCTTTCTTT. Protein product: CASGMRGRALGEAFF. This chain joins TRBV28 and TRBJ1-1, with 7 positions matching TRBD1. The ends lost 8 bases at V and 7 bases at J; junction bases unmatched: 16. Germline values: CDR1 MDHEN, CDR2 SYDVKM. The CDR3 has 15 residues. The entire variable domain, with the rest obtained from reference TRBV28 and TRBJ1-1, is as follows: DVKVTQSSRYLVKRTGEKVFLECVQDMDHENMFWYRQDPGLGLRLIYFSYDVKMKEKGDIPEGYSVSREKKERFSLILESASTNQTSMYLCASGMRGRALGEAFFGQGTRLTVV.

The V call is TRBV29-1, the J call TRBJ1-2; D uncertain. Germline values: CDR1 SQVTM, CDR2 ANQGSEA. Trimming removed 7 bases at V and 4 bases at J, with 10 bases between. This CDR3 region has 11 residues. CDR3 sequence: CSGARGYGYTF. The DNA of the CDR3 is TGCAGCGGGGCCCGGGGCTATGGCTACACCTTC.

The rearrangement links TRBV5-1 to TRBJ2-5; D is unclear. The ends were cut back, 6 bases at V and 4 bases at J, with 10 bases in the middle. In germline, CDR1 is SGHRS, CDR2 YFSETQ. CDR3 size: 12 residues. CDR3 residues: CASTQPGETQYF. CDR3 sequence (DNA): TGCGCCAGCACACAACCGGGAGAGACCCAGTACTTC.

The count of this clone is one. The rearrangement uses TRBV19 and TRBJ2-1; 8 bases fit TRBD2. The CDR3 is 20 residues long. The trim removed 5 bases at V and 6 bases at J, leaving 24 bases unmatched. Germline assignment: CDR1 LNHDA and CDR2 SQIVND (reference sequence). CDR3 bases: TGTGCCAGTAGTCTCCACCAAACCGGGACTAGTAGGGGCCTCCTCAATGAGCAGTTCTTC. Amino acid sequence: CASSLHQTGTSRGLLNEQFF.

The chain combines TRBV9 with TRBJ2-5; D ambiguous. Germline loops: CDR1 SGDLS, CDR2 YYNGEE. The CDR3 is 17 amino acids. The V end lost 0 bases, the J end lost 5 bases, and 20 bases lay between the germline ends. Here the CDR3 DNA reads TGTGCCAGCAGCGTAGACGGTTTGGGTGTGAGCGCGGAGACCCAGTACTTC. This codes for CASSVDGLGVSAETQYF. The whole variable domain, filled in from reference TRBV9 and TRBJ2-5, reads DSGVTQTPKHLITATGQRVTLRCSPRSGDLSVYWYQQSLDQGLQFLIQYYNGEERAKGNILERFSAQQFPDLHSELNLSSLELGDSALYFCASSVDGLGVSAETQYFGPGTRLLVL.

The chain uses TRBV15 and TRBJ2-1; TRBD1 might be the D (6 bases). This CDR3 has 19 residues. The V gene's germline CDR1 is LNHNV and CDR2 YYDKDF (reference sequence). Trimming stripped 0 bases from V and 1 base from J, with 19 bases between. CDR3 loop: CATSRDVGAGRLSYNEQFF. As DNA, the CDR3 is TGTGCCACCAGCAGAGATGTGGGGGCAGGGCGCCTTTCCTACAATGAGCAGTTCTTC.

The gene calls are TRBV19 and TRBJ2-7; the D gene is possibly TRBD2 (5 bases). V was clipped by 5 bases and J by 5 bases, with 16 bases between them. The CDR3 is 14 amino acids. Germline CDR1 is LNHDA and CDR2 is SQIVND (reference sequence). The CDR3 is CASSPRDGGDEQYF. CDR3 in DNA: TGTGCCAGTAGTCCGCGAGATGGAGGTGACGAGCAGTACTTC.

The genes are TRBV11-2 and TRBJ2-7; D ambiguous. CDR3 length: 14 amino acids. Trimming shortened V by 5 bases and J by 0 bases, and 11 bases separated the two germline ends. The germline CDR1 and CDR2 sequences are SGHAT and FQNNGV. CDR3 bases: TGTGCCAGCAGCGCCCAGACAAGCTCCTACGAGCAGTACTTC. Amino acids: CASSAQTSSYEQYF.

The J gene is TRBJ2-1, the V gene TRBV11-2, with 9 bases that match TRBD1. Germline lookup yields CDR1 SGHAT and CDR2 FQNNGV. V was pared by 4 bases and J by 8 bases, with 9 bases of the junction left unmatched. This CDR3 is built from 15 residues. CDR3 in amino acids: CASSWPGQGGDEQFF. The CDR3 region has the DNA TGTGCCAGCAGCTGGCCGGGACAGGGTGGGGATGAGCAGTTCTTC.

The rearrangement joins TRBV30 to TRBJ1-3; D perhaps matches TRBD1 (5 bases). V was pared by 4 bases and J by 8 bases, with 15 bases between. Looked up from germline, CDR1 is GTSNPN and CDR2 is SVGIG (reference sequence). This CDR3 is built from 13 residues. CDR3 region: CAWNPGFLDTIYF. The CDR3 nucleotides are TGTGCCTGGAATCCAGGGTTTCTTGACACCATATATTTT. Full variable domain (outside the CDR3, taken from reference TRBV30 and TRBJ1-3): SQTIHQWPATLVQPVGSPLSLECTVEGTSNPNLYWYRQAAGRGLQLLFYSVGIGQISSEVPQNLSASRPQDRQFILSSKKLLLSDSGFYLCAWNPGFLDTIYFGEGSWLTVV.

The CDR3 region is CASTSNRAGETQYF. The CDR3 DNA is TGTGCCAGCACCAGTAACAGGGCCGGGGAGACCCAGTACTTC. V is TRBV6-1 and J is TRBJ2-5; D perhaps matches TRBD1 (6 bases). Trimming stripped 7 bases from V and 5 bases from J, with 17 bases between. Germline lookup yields CDR1 MNHNS and CDR2 SASEGT. This CDR3 spans 14 amino acids.

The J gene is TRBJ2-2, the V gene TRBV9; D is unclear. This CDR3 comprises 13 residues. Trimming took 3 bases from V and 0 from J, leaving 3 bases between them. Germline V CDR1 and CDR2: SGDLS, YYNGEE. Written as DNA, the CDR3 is TGTGCCAGCAGCGCCACGAACACCGGGGAGCTGTTTTTT. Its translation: CASSATNTGELFF.

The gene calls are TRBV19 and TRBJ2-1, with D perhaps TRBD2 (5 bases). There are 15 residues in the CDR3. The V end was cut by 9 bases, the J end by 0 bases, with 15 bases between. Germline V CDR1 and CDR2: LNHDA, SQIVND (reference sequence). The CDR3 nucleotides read TGTGCCAGCAACCAAGCGGTTAGCTCCTACAATGAGCAGTTCTTC. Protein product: CASNQAVSSYNEQFF.

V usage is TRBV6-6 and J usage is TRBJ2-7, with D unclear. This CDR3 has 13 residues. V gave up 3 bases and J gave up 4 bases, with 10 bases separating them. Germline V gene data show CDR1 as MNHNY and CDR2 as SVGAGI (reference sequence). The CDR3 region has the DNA TGTGCCAGCAGTTATAATCAGCGTTACGAGCAGTACTTC. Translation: CASSYNQRYEQYF.

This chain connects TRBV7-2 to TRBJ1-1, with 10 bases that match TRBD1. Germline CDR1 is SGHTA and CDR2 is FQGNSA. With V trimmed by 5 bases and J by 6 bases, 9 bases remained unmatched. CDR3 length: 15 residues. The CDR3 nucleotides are TGTGCCAGCAGCAGACCGGGACAGGGGAGGCCTGAAGCTTTCTTT. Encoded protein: CASSRPGQGRPEAFF.

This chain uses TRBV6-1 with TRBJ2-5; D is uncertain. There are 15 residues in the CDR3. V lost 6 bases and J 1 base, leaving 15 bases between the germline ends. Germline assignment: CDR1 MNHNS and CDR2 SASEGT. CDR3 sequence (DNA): TGTGCCAGCAGGGATCGACTTGGTCTCCAAGAGACCCAGTACTTC. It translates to CASRDRLGLQETQYF.